This TCR beta chain was sequenced for a study of T-cell memory formation after mild COVID-19. CDR3 length: 14 residues. Trimming took 4 bases from V and 0 from J, leaving 7 bases between them. Via MiXCR, TCRdb re-called the 5' RACE reads, giving one row per CDR3 protein. The repertoire has fewer than 90,000 distinct CDR3 sequences, approximately 14% of them found once; the top ten carry around 31%. The sequence derives from an adult woman who had mild COVID-19 (a few samples of this study predate the infection). Cell type and time point are not known. The sample was PBMCs or a T cell subset sorted from them (not recorded which). This chain joins TRBV12-3 or TRBV12-4 and TRBJ1-3; D ambiguous. CDR3 in DNA: TGTGCCAGCAGTTGGTCCTTCTCTGGAAACACCATATATTTT. It specifies CASSWSFSGNTIYF.